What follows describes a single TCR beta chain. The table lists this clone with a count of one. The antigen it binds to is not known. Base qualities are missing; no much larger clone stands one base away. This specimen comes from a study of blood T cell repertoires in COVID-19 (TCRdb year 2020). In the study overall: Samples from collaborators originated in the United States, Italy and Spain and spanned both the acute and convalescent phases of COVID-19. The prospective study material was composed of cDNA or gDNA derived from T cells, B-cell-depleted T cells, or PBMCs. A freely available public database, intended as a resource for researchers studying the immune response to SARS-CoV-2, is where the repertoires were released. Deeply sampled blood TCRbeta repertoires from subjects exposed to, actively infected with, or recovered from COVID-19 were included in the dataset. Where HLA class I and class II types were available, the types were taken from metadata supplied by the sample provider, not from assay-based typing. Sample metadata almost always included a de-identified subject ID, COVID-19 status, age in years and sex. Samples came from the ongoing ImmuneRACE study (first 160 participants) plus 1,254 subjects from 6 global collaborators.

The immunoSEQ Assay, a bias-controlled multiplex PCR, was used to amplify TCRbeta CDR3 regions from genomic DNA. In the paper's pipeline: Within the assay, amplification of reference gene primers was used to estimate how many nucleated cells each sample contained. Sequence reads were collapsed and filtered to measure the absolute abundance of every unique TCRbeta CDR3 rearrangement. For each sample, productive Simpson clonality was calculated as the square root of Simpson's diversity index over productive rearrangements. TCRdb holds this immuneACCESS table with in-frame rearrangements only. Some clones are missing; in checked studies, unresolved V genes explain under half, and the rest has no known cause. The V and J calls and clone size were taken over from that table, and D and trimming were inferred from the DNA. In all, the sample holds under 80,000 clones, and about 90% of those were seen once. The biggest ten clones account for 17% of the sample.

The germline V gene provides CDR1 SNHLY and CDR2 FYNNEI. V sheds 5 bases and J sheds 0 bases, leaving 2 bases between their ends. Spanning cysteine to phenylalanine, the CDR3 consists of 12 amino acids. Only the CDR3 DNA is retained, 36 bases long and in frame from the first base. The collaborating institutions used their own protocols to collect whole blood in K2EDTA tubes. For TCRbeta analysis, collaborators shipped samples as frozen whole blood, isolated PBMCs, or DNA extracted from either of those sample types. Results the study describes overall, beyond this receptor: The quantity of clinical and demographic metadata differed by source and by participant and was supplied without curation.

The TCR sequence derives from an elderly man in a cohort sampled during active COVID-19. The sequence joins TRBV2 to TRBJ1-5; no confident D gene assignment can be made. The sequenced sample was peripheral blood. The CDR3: CASSYSNQPQHF. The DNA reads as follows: TGTGCCAGCAGTTATAGCAATCAGCCCCAGCATTTT.